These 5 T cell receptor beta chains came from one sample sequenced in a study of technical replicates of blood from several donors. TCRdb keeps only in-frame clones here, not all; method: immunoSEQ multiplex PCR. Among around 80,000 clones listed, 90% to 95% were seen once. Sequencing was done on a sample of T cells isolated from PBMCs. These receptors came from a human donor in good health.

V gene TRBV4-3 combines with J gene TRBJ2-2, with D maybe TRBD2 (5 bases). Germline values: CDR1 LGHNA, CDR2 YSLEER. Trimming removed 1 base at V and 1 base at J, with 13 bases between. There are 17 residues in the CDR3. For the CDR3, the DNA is TGCGCCAGCAGCCAAGGACGCCAGCGGCGGAACACCGGGGAGCTGTTTTTT. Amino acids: CASSQGRQRRNTGELFF.

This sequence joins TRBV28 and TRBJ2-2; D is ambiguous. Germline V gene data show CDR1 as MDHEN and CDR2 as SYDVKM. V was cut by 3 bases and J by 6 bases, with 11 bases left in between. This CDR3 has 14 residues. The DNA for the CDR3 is TGTGCCAGCAGTTTGATAGCTTTGGCCGGGGAGCTGTTTTTT. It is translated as CASSLIALAGELFF.

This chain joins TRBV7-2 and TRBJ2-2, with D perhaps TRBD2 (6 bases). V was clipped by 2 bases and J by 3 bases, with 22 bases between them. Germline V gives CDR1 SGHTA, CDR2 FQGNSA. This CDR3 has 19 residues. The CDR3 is CASSLTPSSGGAHTGELFF. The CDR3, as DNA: TGTGCCAGCAGCTTAACCCCGAGTTCCGGGGGAGCGCACACCGGGGAGCTGTTTTTT.

The CDR3 sequence is CASSPPSGITDTQYF. The CDR3 nucleotides read TGTGCCAGCAGTCCCCCTAGCGGGATCACAGATACGCAGTATTTT. This chain joins TRBV25-1 and TRBJ2-3; 9 nucleotides match TRBD2. Germline V gene lookup returns CDR1 MGHDK and CDR2 SYGVNS. The CDR3 sequence is 15 residues long. Trimming at V came to 5 bases and at J to 2 bases, leaving 5 bases not matched to a gene. The full variable domain, completed using reference TRBV25-1 and TRBJ2-3, is EADIYQTPRYLVIGTGKKITLECSQTMGHDKMYWYQQDPGMELHLIHYSYGVNSTEKGDLSSESTVSRIRTEHFPLTLESARPSHTSQYLCASSPPSGITDTQYFGPGTRLTVL.

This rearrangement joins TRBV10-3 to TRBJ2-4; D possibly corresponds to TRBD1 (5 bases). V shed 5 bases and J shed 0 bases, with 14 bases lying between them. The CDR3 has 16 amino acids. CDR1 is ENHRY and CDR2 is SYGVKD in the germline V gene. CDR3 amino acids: CAISRQGTLAKNIQYF. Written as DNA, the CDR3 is TGTGCCATCAGTCGGCAGGGCACGCTAGCCAAAAACATTCAGTACTTC.